This is a list of T cell receptor beta chains from one sample in a study of T-cell reconstitution after alpha-beta-depleted transplantation in children. One entry per CDR3 protein, called by TCRdb with MiXCR from the PCR reads. This sample carries some 290,000 distinct CDR3 sequences, more than 9% of them seen once, and the ten largest clones take 10%. The specimen comprised PBMCs from the stem cell graft donor, sampled from the stem cell graft. All receptors derive from a human donor who donated a stem cell graft to a child with SCID. The conserved cysteine and the conserved F or W are not part of the CDR3 here. Clone size, where shown, is once, few, many, or a class for clones that have expanded.

len	v_gene	j_gene	abundance	CDR3aa
10	TRBV20-1	TRBJ1-4	-	SASPEEEKLF
13	TRBV10-3	TRBJ1-3	many	AISDDGSSGNTIY
12	TRBV10-3	TRBJ2-4	few	AISESMVKNIQY
10	TRBV12-3/TRBV12-4	TRBJ1-1	-	ASSLGQSGAF
9	TRBV6-5	TRBJ2-1	-	ASIGHNEQF
11	TRBV29-1	TRBJ2-1	many	SVTGLINNEQF
9	TRBV20-1	TRBJ2-5	-	SARESGREY
12	TRBV20-1	TRBJ1-4	-	SAPGPADNEKLF
10	TRBV19	TRBJ1-1	-	ASTRGGTEAF
14	TRBV12-3/TRBV12-4	TRBJ1-5	-	ASSPRGLESNQPQH
15	TRBV5-1	TRBJ1-6	-	ASSFSHGGQGESPLH
11	TRBV5-1	TRBJ2-7	many	ASSLGGGYEQY
11	TRBV5-1	TRBJ2-7	many	ASSFGLSYEQY
10	TRBV25-1	TRBJ1-1	many	ATSRVDTEAF
15	TRBV27	TRBJ2-1	few	ASSPGLAGGTYNEQF
17	TRBV3-1	TRBJ2-3	few	ASSRGLAGGLLRTDTQY
10	TRBV20-1	TRBJ2-3	-	SASDGWDTQY
11	TRBV20-1	TRBJ1-5	few	SARGSLNQPQH
15	TRBV4-1	TRBJ2-7	few	ASSQDPQGTEDREQY
12	TRBV5-1	TRBJ2-7	-	ASSLNTDSYEQY
11	TRBV5-1	TRBJ2-1	many	ASSLVGMGEQF
13	TRBV25-1	TRBJ1-5	few	ASSAQGPSNQPQH
12	TRBV5-1	TRBJ2-3	-	ASSNERGTDTQY
14	TRBV5-6	TRBJ1-5	few	ASSLARGVSNQPQH
12	TRBV12-3/TRBV12-4	TRBJ1-2	many	ASTRRGANYGYT
10	TRBV20-1	TRBJ2-7	many	SAAGIADEQY
10	TRBV3-1	TRBJ2-7	few	ASSQSSSLWD
10	TRBV27	TRBJ2-7	few	ASSQDRAREY
12	TRBV12-3/TRBV12-4	TRBJ1-2	few	ASSPGAGSYGYT
14	TRBV12-3/TRBV12-4	TRBJ2-3	few	ASRPWGRGGADTQY
13	TRBV12-3/TRBV12-4	TRBJ2-1	few	ASSISGGGISEQF
10	TRBV10-3	TRBJ2-3	many	AISSSTDTQY
13	TRBV2	TRBJ2-7	many	ASSEGQGVSYEQY
14	TRBV6-8	TRBJ1-5	-	ASRNSGTGGYQPQH
10	TRBV2	TRBJ2-7	few	AWTLRDYEQY
11	TRBV5-1	TRBJ2-3	many	ASRGLVDDTQY
10	TRBV5-1	TRBJ2-3	-	ASSLVRDTQY
14	TRBV7-9	TRBJ2-2	-	ASSSDREANTGELF
11	TRBV29-1	TRBJ2-7	-	SVLPGISYEQY
13	TRBV15	TRBJ2-7	-	ATSREGYQSYEQY
11	TRBV20-1	TRBJ1-6	few	SASRGVNSPLH
12	TRBV11-2	TRBJ2-7	few	ASSFGGWRYEQY
15	TRBV11-1	TRBJ2-1	-	ASSLVGSGGLYNEQF
14	TRBV6-2/TRBV6-3	TRBJ2-2	few	ASSWPDTGVTGELF
14	TRBV2	TRBJ2-2	few	ASSLRQGMNTGELF